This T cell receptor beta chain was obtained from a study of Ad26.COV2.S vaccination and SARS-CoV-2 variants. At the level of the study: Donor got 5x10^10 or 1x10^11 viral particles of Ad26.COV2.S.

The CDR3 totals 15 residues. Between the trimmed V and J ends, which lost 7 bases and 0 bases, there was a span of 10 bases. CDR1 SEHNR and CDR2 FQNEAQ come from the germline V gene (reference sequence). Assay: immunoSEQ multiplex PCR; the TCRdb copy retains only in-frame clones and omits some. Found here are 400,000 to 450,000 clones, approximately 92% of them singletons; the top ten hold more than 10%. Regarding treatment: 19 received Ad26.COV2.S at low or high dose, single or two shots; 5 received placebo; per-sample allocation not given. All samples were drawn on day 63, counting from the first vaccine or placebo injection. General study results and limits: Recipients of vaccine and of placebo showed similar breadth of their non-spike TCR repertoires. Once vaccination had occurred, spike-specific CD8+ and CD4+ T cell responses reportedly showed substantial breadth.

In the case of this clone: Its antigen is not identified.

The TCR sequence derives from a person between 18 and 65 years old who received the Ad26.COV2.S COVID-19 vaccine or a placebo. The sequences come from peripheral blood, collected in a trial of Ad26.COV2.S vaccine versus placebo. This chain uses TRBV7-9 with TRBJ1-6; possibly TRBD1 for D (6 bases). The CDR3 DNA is TGTGCCAGCACCACAGGGAGCTCCTATAATTCACCCCTCCACTTT. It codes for CASTTGSSYNSPLHF. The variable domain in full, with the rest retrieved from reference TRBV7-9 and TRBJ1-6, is DTGVSQNPRHKITKRGQNVTFRCDPISEHNRLYWYRQTLGQGPEFLTYFQNEAQLEKSRLLSDRFSAERPKGSFSTLEIQRTEQGDSAMYLCASTTGSSYNSPLHFGNGTRLTVT.